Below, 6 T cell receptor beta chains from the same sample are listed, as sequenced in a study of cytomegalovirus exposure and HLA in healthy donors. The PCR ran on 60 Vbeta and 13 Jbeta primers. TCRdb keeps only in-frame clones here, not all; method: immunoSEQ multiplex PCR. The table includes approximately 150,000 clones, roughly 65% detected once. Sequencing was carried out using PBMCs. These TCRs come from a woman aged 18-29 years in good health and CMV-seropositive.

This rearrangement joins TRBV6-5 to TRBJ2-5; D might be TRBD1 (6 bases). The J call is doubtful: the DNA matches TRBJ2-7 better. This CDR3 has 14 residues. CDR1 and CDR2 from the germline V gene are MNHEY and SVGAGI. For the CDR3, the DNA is TGTGCCAGCTCGTTACAGGGAAAATCCTACGAGCAGTACTTC. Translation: CASSLQGKSYEQYF.

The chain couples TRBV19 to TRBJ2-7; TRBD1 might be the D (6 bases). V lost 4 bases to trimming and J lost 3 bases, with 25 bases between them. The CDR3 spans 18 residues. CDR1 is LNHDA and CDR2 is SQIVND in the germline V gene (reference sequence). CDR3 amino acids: CASSTKNGWTADIYEQYF. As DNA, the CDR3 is TGTGCCAGTAGTACCAAGAACGGATGGACAGCCGATATCTACGAGCAGTACTTC. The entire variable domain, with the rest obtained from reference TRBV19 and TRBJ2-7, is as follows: DGGITQSPKYLFRKEGQNVTLSCEQNLNHDAMYWYRQDPGQGLRLIYYSQIVNDFQKGDIAEGYSVSREKKESFPLTVTSAQKNPTAFYLCASSTKNGWTADIYEQYFGPGTRLTVT.

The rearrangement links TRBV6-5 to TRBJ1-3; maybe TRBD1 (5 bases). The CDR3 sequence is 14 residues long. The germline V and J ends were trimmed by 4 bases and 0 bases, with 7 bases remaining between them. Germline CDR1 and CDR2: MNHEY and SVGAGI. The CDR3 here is CASSSGVSGNTIYF. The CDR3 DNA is TGTGCCAGCAGTTCGGGGGTCTCTGGAAACACCATATATTTT.

CDR3 protein: CASSTLQGDGYTF. The CDR3 DNA follows: TGTGCCAGCAGCACCCTACAGGGGGACGGCTACACCTTC. The chain has TRBV11-3 and TRBJ1-2; 8 bases are a match to TRBD1. The CDR3 has 13 amino acids. With 5 bases clipped from V and 8 bases from J, the junction kept 7 bases outside the gene matches. Germline CDR1 SGHNT, CDR2 YENEEA.

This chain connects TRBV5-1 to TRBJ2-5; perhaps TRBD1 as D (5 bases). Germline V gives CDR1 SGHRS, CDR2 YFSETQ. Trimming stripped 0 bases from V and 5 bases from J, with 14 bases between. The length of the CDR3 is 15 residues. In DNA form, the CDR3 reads TGCGCCAGCAGCTTGGAAGGGGTGTACTACGAGACCCAGTACTTC. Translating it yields CASSLEGVYYETQYF.

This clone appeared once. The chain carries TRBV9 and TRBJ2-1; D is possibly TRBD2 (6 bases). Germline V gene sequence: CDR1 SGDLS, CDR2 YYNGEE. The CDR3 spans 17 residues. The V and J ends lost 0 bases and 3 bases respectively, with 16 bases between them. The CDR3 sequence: CASSVVPIVGGYNEQFF. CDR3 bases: TGTGCCAGCAGCGTAGTCCCAATAGTGGGGGGCTACAATGAGCAGTTCTTC.